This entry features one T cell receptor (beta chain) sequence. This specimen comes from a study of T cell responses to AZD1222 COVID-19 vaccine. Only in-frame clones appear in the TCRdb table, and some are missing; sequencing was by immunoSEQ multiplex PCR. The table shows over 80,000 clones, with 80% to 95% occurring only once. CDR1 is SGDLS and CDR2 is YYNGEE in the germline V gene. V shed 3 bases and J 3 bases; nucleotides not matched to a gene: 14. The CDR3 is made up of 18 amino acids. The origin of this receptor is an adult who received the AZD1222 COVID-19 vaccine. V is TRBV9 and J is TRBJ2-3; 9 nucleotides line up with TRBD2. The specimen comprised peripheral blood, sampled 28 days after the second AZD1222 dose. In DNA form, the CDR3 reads TGTGCCAGCAGCGCCCCCCCGGGTAGCGGGAGAGGTACAGATACGCAGTATTTT. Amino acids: CASSAPPGSGRGTDTQYF.